This T cell receptor (beta chain) was retrieved from a study of shared clonotypes between healthy human individuals. Per germline, CDR1 MGHDK and CDR2 SYGVNS. V lost 11 bases, J lost 1 base, and 13 bases lay in between. CDR3 size: 13 residues. Profiled with immunoSEQ multiplex PCR; TCRdb holds only in-frame clones, not every one. The sample holds millions of clones; more than 90% are singletons and the top ten take more than 0.12%. The clonotype was recovered from a man younger than 35 in good health. The J gene is TRBJ2-3, the V gene TRBV25-1; D is unresolved. Sequencing used naive CD4+ T cells sorted from blood. As to subset: CD45RA+ positively selected. CDR3 sequence: CASRWAGTDTQYF. The CDR3, as DNA: TGTGCCTCCAGATGGGCCGGCACAGATACGCAGTATTTT.